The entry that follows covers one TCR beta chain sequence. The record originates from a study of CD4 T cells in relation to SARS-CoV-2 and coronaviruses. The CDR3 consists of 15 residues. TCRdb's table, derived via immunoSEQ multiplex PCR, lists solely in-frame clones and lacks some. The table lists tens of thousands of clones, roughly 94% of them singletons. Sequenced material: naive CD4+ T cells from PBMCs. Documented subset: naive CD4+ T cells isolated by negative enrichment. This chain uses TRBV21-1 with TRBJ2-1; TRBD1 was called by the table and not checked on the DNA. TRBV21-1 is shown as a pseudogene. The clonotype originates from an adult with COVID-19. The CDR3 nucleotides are TGTGCCAGCAGCAAAGAAGGGAATAGGGGCGATGAGCAGTTCTTC. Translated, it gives CASSKEGNRGDEQFF.